This entry is about one T cell receptor (beta chain). The record originates from a study of blood T cell repertoires in COVID-19. Turning to the study itself: Researchers got acute and convalescent COVID-19 samples from the United States, Italy and Spain. From T cells, B-cell-depleted T cells, or PBMCs came the material, which was cDNA or gDNA.

Measured with immunoSEQ multiplex PCR; TCRdb has only the in-frame clones, and not every one. The table records roughly 230,000 clones, 70% to 85% of them present only once. V gave up 6 bases and J gave up 0 bases, with 15 bases separating them. The germline V gene encodes CDR1 SQVTM and CDR2 ANQGSEA. The CDR3 consists of 14 residues. V and J are TRBV29-1 and TRBJ2-7, with D possibly being TRBD1 (6 bases). The TCR sequence derives from a woman in her sixties or seventies who had recovered from COVID-19. Sequencing was done on a sample of PBMCs or T cells enriched from blood (not recorded which). The CDR3 sequence: CSVWGTLSSYEQYF. The CDR3 coding sequence is TGCAGCGTATGGGGGACACTAAGCTCCTACGAGCAGTACTTC.